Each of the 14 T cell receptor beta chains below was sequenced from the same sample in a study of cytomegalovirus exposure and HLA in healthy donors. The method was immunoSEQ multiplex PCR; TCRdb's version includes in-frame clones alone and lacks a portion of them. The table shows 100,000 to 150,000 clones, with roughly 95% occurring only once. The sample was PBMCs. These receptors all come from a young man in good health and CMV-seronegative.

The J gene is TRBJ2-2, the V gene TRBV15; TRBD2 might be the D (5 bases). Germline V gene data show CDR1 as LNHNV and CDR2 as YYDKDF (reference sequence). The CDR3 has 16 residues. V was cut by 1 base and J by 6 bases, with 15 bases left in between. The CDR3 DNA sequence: TGTGCCACCAGCAGAGTTGGGCTAGCCGGCGCCGGGGAGCTGTTTTTT. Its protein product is CATSRVGLAGAGELFF. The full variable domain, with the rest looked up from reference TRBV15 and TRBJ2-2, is DAMVIQNPRYQVTQFGKPVTLSCSQTLNHNVMYWYQQKSSQAPKLLFHYYDKDFNNEADTPDNFQSRRPNTSFCFLDIRSPGLGDTAMYLCATSRVGLAGAGELFFGEGSRLTVL.

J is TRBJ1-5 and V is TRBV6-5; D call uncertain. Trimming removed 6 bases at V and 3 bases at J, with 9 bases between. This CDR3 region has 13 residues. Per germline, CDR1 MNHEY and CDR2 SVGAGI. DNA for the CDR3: TGTGCCAGCAGGTCAGGTCCCAATCAGCCCCAGCATTTT. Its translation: CASRSGPNQPQHF.

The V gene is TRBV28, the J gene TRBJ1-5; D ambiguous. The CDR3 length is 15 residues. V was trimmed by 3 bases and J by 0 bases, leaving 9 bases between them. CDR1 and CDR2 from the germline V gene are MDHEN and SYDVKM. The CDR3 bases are TGTGCCAGCAGTTTTTATTTACTTAGCAATCAGCCCCAGCATTTT. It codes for CASSFYLLSNQPQHF.

The CDR3 nucleotides are TGTGCCACCAGCAGTCCCTCGGGAGCCCATAATGAAAAACTGTTTTTT. Translated: CATSSPSGAHNEKLFF. The chain links TRBV15 to TRBJ1-4; no definite D call. The CDR3 extends over 16 amino acids. V was cut by 3 bases and J by 4 bases, with 15 bases left in between. Germline V gene sequence: CDR1 LNHNV, CDR2 YYDKDF (reference sequence).

The CDR3 DNA reads as TGCGCCAGCAGCCAAGATCGGGGGGCGCTGAACTATGGCTACACCTTC. It encodes CASSQDRGALNYGYTF. V is TRBV4-3 and J is TRBJ1-2, with D maybe TRBD1 (6 bases). V was pared by 0 bases and J by 2 bases, with 13 bases between. From germline, CDR1 is LGHNA and CDR2 YSLEER. This CDR3 is built from 16 residues.

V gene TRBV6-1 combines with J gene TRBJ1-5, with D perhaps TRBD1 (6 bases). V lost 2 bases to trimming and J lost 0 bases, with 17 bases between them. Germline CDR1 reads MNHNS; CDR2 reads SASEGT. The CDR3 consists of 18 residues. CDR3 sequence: CASSEQGPLSYSNQPQHF. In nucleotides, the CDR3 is TGTGCCAGCAGTGAACAGGGGCCCCTCTCTTATAGCAATCAGCCCCAGCATTTT.

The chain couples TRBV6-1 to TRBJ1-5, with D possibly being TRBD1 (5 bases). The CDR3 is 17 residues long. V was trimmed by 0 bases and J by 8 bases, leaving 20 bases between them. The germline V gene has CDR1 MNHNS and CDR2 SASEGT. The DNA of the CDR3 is TGTGCCAGCAGTGAAGCGGGGCGGGGGGTACCTCTTGAGCCCCAGCATTTT. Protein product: CASSEAGRGVPLEPQHF.

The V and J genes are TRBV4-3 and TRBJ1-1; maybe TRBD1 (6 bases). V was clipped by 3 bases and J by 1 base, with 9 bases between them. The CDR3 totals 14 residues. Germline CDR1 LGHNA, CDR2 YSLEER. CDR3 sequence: CASSQVRGNTEAFF. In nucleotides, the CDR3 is TGCGCCAGCAGCCAGGTCAGGGGGAACACTGAAGCTTTCTTT.

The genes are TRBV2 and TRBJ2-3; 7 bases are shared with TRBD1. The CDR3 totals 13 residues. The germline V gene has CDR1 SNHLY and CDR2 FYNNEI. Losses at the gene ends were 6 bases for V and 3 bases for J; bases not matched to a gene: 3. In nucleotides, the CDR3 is TGTGCCAGCAGACGACAGGGTACAGATACGCAGTATTTT. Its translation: CASRRQGTDTQYF.

The CDR3, as DNA: TGTGCCAGCAGCGGGGGACAGGGGCTGGAAAAACTGTTTTTT. Residues: CASSGGQGLEKLFF. The rearrangement joins TRBV5-4 to TRBJ1-4, with 10 bases identical to TRBD1. The CDR3 runs to 14 residues. The junction had 5 bases not matched to a gene; V was cut back by 4 bases and J by 8 bases. CDR1 is SGHNT and CDR2 is YYREEE in the germline V gene (reference sequence).

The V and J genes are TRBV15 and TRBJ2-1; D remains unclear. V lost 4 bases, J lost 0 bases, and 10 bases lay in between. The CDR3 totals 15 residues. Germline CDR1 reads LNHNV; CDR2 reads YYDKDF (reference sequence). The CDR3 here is CATSTIVPSYNEQFF. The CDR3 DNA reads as TGTGCCACCAGCACCATAGTCCCCTCCTACAATGAGCAGTTCTTC.

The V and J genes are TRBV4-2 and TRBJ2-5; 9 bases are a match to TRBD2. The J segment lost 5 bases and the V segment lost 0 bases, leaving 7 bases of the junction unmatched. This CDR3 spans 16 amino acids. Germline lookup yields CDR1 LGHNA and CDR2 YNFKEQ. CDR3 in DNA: TGTGCCAGCAGCCAAGATTGGGCGGGAGGGATGGAGACCCAGTACTTC. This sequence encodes CASSQDWAGGMETQYF.

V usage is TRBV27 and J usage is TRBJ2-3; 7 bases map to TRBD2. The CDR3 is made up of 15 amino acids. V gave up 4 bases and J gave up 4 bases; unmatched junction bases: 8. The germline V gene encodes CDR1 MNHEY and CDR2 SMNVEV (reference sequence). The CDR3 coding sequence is TGTGCCAGCAGTTCCCTAGCGGTCTCCGCAGATACGCAGTATTTT. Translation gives CASSSLAVSADTQYF.

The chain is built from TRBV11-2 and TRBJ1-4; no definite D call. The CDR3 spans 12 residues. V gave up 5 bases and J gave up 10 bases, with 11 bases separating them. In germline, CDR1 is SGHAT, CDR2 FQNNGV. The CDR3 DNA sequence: TGTGCCAGCAGCCAAGCACCGGGAAAACTGTTTTTT. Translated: CASSQAPGKLFF.